This T cell receptor (beta chain) was sequenced for a study of blood T cell repertoires in COVID-19. Across the whole study: From T cells, B-cell-depleted T cells, or PBMCs came the material, which was cDNA or gDNA.

V dropped 2 bases and J dropped 7; count of bases not matched to a gene: 8. The germline V gene encodes CDR1 SGHAT and CDR2 FQDESV (reference sequence). The CDR3 is 16 amino acids. Original data processing: Reference gene primer amplification gave estimated nucleated cell counts. Sequencing used immunoSEQ multiplex PCR; TCRdb keeps in-frame clones, though not all of them. The V and J calls and clone size were taken over from that table, and D and trimming were inferred from the DNA. The sample carries around 80,000 clones, about nine tenths recorded once. The specimen was peripheral blood. The genes are TRBV11-1 and TRBJ2-1, with TRBD2 identical over 10 bases. The receptor's source is a human donor in a cohort sampled during active COVID-19. Here the CDR3 DNA reads TGTGCCAGCAGCTTAAGGAGCGGGAGGGCCATAAATGAGCAGTTCTTC. Encoded protein: CASSLRSGRAINEQFF.